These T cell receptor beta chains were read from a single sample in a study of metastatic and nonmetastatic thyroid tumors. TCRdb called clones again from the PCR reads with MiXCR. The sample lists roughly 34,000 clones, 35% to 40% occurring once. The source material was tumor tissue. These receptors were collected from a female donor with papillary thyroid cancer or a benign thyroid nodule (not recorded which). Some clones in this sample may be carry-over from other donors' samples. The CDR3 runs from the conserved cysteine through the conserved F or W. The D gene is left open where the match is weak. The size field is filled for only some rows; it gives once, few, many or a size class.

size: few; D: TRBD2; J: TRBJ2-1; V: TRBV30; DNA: TGTGCCTGGATTTCTAGCGGGAGTATCAATGAGCAGTTCTTC; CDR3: CAWISSGSINEQFF
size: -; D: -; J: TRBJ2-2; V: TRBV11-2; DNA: TGTGCCAGCAGCTTAGATCCGGACTCCAACACCGGGGAGCTGTTTTTT; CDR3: CASSLDPDSNTGELFF
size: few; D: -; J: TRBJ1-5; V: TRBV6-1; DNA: TGTGCCAGCAGTTCAGGGATGATCAATCAGCCCCAGCATTTT; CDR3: CASSSGMINQPQHF
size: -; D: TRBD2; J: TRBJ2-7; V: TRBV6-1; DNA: TGTGCCAGCAGCGCCGGGACTAGCGGTATGCAGTACTTC; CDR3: CASSAGTSGMQYF
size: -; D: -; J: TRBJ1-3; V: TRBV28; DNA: TGTGCCAGCGGTACTTACTCTGGAAACACCATATATTTT; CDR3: CASGTYSGNTIYF
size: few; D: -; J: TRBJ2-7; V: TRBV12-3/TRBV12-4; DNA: TGTGCCAGCAGTGTGGGGTGGGGGAGCTCCTACGAGCAGTACTTC; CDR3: CASSVGWGSSYEQYF
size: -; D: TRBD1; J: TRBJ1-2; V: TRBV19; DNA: TGTGCCAGTAGTGTGACAGGGGGCGCCGGCTATGGCTACACCTTC; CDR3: CASSVTGGAGYGYTF
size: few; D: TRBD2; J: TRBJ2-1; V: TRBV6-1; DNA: TGTGCCAGCAGTGAATATACGGGAGGCTACAATGAGCAGTTCTTC; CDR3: CASSEYTGGYNEQFF
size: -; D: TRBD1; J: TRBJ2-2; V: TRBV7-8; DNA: TGTGCCAGCAGCTTAAGAACAGGGGGGTCCACCGGGGAGCTGTTTTTT; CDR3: CASSLRTGGSTGELFF
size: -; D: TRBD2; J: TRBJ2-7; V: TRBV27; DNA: TGTGCCAGCAGTTTGGCGAGCGGGATTGATCCCGAGGGGCAGTACTTC; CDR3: CASSLASGIDPEGQYF